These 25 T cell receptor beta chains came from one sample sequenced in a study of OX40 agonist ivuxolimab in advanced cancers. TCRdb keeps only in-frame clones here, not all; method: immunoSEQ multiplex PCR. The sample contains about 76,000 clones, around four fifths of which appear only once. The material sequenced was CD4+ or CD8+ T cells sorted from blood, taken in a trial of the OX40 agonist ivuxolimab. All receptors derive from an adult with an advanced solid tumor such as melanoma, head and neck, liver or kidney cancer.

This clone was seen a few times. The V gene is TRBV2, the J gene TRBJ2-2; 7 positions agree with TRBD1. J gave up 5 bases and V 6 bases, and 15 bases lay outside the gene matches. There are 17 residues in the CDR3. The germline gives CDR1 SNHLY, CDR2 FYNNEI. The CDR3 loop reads CASSAEQGLWGTGELFF. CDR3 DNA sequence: TGTGCCAGCAGCGCCGAACAGGGGCTGTGGGGAACCGGGGAGCTGTTTTTT.

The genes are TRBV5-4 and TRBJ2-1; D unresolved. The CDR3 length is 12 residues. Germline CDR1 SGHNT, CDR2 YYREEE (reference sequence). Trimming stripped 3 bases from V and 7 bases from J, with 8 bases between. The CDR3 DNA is TGTGCCAGCAGCTCGAGTGGGAATGAGCAGTTCTTC. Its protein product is CASSSSGNEQFF.

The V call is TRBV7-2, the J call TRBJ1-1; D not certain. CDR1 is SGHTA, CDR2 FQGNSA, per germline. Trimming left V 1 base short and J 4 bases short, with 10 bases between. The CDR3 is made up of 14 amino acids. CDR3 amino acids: CASSLGHETTEAFF. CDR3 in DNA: TGTGCCAGCAGCTTAGGGCACGAAACCACTGAAGCTTTCTTT.

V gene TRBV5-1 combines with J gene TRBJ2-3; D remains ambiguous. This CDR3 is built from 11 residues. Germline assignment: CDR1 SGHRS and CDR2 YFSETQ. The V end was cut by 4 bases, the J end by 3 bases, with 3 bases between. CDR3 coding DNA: TGCGCCAGCAGCAGGACAGATACGCAGTATTTT. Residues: CASSRTDTQYF.

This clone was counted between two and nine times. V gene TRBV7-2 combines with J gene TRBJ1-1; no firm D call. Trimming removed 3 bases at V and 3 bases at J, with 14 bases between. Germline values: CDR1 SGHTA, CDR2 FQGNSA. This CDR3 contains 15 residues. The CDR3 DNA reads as TGTGCCAGCAGCTTCAAGGGCCCGAGGGACACTGAAGCTTTCTTT. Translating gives CASSFKGPRDTEAFF.

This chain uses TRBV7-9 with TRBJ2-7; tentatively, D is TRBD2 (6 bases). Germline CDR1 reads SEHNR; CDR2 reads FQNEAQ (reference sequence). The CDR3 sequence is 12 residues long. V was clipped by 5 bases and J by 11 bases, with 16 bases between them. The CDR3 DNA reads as TGTGCCAGCAGCCGGGGGACGGTGGGGGAGTACTTC. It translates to CASSRGTVGEYF.

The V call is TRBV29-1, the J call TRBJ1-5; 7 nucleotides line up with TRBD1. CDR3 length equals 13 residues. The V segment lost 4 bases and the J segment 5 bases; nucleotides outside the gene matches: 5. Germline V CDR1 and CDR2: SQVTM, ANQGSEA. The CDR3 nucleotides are TGCAGCGTTGGCAGAGGGGGCGATCAGCCCCAGCATTTT. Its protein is CSVGRGGDQPQHF.

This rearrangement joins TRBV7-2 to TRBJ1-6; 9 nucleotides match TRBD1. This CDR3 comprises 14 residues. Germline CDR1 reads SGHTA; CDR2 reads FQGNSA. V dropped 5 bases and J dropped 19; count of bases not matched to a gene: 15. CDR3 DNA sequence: TGTGCCAGCAGCACCCCGGGACAGGGCCCGAAATTACACTTT. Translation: CASSTPGQGPKLHF.

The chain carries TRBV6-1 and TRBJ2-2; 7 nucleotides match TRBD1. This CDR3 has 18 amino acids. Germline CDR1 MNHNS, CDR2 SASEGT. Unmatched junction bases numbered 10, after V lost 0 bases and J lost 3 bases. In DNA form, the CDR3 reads TGTGCCAGCAGTGAAGCGTCGAATAGGGGGCTGGACACCGGGGAGCTGTTTTTT. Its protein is CASSEASNRGLDTGELFF.

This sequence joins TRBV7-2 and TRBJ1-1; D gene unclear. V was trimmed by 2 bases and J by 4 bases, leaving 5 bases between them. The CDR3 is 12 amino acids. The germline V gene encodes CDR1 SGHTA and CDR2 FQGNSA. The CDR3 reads CASSLLFTEAFF. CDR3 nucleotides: TGTGCCAGCAGCTTACTATTCACTGAAGCTTTCTTT.

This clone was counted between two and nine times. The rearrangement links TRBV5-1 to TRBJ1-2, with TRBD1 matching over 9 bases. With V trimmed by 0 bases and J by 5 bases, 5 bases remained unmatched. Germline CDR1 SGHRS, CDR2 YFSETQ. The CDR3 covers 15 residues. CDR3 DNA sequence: TGCGCCAGCAGCTTGGGGACAGGGGAAAATTATGGCTACACCTTC. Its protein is CASSLGTGENYGYTF.

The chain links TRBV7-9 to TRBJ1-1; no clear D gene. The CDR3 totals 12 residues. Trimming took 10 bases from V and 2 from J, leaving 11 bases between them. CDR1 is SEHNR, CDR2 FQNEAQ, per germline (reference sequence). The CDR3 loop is CATAPRNTEAFF. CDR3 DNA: TGTGCCACCGCCCCACGAAACACTGAAGCTTTCTTT.

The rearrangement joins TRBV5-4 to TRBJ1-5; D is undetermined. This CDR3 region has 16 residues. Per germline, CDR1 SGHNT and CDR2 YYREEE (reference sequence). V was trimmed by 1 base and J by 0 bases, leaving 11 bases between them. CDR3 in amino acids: CASSLFGSNSNQPQHF. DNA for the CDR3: TGTGCCAGCAGCTTGTTCGGCAGTAATAGCAATCAGCCCCAGCATTTT.

The CDR3 protein is CASSLASGSGDTQYF. The CDR3 DNA reads TGCGCCAGCAGCTTGGCTAGCGGGAGTGGGGATACGCAGTATTTT. The rearrangement uses TRBV5-1 and TRBJ2-3; 10 bases line up with TRBD2. The V segment lost 0 bases and the J segment 6 bases; nucleotides outside the gene matches: 4. This CDR3 is built from 15 residues. Germline V CDR1 and CDR2: SGHRS, YFSETQ. The variable domain in full, with the rest retrieved from reference TRBV5-1 and TRBJ2-3, is KAGVTQTPRYLIKTRGQQVTLSCSPISGHRSVSWYQQTPGQGLQFLFEYFSETQRNKGNFPGRFSGRQFSNSRSEMNVSTLELGDSALYLCASSLASGSGDTQYFGPGTRLTVL.

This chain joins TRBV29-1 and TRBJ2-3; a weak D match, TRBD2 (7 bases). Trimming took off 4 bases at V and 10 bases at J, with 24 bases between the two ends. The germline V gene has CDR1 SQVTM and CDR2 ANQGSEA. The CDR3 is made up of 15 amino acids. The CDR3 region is CSVVPDAGLGGPQYF. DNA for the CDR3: TGCAGCGTTGTACCTGATGCAGGACTAGGGGGGCCGCAGTATTTT.

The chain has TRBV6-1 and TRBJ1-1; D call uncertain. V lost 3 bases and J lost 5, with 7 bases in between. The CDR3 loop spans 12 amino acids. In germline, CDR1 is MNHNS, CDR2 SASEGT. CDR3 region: CASSEVSTEAFF. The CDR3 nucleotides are TGTGCCAGCAGTGAGGTATCAACTGAAGCTTTCTTT.

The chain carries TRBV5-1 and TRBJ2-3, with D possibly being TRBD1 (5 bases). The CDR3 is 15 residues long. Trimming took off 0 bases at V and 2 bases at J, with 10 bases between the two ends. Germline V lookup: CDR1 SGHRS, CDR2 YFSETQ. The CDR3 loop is CASSLEGFDTDTQYF. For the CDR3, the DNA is TGCGCCAGCAGCTTGGAGGGGTTTGACACAGATACGCAGTATTTT.

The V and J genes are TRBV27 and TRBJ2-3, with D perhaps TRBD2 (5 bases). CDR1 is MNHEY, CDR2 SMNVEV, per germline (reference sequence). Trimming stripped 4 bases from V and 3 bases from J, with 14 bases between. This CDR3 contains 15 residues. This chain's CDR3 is CASSSHLALTDTQYF. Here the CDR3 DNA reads TGTGCCAGCAGTTCCCATCTAGCTTTGACAGATACGCAGTATTTT.

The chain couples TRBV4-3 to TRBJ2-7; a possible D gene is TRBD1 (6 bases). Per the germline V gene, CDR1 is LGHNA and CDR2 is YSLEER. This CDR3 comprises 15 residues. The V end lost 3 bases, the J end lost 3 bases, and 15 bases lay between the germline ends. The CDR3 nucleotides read TGCGCCAGCAGCCAGGATACAGGGATACACTACGAGCAGTACTTC. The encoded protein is CASSQDTGIHYEQYF.

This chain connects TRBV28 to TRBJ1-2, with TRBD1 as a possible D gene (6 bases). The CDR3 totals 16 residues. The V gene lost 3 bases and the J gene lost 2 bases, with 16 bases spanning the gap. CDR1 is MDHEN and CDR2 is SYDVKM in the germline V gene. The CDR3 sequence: CASSLVWEGGNYGYTF. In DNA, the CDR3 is TGTGCCAGCAGTTTGGTGTGGGAGGGGGGCAACTATGGCTACACCTTC.

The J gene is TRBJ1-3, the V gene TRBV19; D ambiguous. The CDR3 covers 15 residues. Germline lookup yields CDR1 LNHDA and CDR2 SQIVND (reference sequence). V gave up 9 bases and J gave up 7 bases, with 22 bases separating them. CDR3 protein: CASRSQDPKTNTIYF. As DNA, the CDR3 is TGTGCCAGCCGCAGCCAGGACCCCAAAACCAACACCATATATTTT. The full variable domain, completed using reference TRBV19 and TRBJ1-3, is DGGITQSPKYLFRKEGQNVTLSCEQNLNHDAMYWYRQDPGQGLRLIYYSQIVNDFQKGDIAEGYSVSREKKESFPLTVTSAQKNPTAFYLCASRSQDPKTNTIYFGEGSWLTVV.

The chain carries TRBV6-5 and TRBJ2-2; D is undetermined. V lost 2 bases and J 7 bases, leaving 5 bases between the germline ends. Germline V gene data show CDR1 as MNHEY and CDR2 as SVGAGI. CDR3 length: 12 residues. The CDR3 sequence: CASSYPDGELFF. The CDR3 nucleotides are TGTGCCAGCAGTTACCCGGACGGGGAGCTGTTTTTT.

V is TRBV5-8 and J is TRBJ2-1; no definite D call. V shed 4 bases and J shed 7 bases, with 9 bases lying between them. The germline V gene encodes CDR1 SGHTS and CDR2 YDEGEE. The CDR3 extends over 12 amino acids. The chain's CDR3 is CASSAWWNEQFF. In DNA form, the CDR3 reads TGTGCCAGCAGCGCATGGTGGAATGAGCAGTTCTTC.

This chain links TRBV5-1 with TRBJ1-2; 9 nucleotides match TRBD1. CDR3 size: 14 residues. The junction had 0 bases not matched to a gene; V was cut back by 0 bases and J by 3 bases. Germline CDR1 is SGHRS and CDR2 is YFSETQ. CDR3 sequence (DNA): TGCGCCAGCAGCTTGGGGACAGGGGACTATGGCTACACCTTC. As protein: CASSLGTGDYGYTF. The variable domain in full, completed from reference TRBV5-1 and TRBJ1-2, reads KAGVTQTPRYLIKTRGQQVTLSCSPISGHRSVSWYQQTPGQGLQFLFEYFSETQRNKGNFPGRFSGRQFSNSRSEMNVSTLELGDSALYLCASSLGTGDYGYTFGSGTRLTVV.

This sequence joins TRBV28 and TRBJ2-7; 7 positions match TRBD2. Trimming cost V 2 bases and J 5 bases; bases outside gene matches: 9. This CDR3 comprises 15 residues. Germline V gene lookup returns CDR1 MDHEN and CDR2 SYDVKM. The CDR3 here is CASSLPSRTRDEQYF. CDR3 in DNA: TGTGCCAGCAGTTTACCCTCCCGGACTAGAGACGAGCAGTACTTC.